These 30 T cell receptor beta chains were sequenced from one sample in a study of T cell changes during pregnancy in multiple sclerosis. Sequencing used immunoSEQ multiplex PCR; TCRdb keeps in-frame clones, though not all of them. The sample shows fewer than 25,000 clones, 90% of them seen only once. The sample in question was CD8+ T cells from peripheral blood mononuclear cells, obtained in the third trimester of pregnancy. The receptors originated from a female donor in good health, enrolled as a control in a pregnancy study.

The chain couples TRBV9 to TRBJ2-2, with 14 positions matching TRBD2. V shed 4 bases and J 3 bases; nucleotides not matched to a gene: 5. Germline CDR1 and CDR2: SGDLS and YYNGEE. CDR3 length: 17 residues. The CDR3 sequence: CASSPWTSGGHTGELFF. The CDR3 DNA follows: TGTGCCAGCAGCCCTTGGACTAGCGGGGGGCACACCGGGGAGCTGTTTTTT.

Sample share makes this clone medium-sized. The chain employs TRBV4-2 and TRBJ2-7, with 11 bases lining up with TRBD1. The CDR3 sequence is 16 residues long. V gave up 0 bases and J gave up 3 bases; unmatched junction bases: 4. The germline CDR1 and CDR2 sequences are LGHNA and YNFKEQ. CDR3 DNA sequence: TGTGCCAGCAGCCAAGATAGGGGGACAGGGGGCTACGAGCAGTACTTC. Its translation: CASSQDRGTGGYEQYF.

This chain connects TRBV6-5 to TRBJ1-2; a possible D gene is TRBD1 (5 bases). Trimming removed 2 bases from V and 4 bases from J, with 14 bases in between. Germline values: CDR1 MNHEY, CDR2 SVGAGI. This CDR3 has 15 residues. The CDR3 sequence is CASSYQAVQGYGYTF. The CDR3 DNA follows: TGTGCCAGCAGTTACCAGGCGGTCCAGGGCTATGGCTACACCTTC.

This rearrangement joins TRBV6-5 to TRBJ1-2, with D uncertain. Germline V gene sequence: CDR1 MNHEY, CDR2 SVGAGI. This CDR3 is built from 13 residues. Trimming stripped 2 bases from V and 5 bases from J, with 9 bases between. The CDR3 region is CASSYSLMYGYTF. For the CDR3, the DNA is TGTGCCAGCAGTTACAGCTTGATGTATGGCTACACCTTC.

This clone occurred a few times. The chain uses TRBV4-1 and TRBJ1-2; no reliable D call. Germline lookup yields CDR1 MGHRA and CDR2 YSYEKL. The CDR3 totals 13 residues. V lost 1 base, J lost 6 bases, and 9 bases lay in between. CDR3: CASSQVGLNGYTF. In nucleotides, the CDR3 is TGCGCCAGCAGCCAAGTAGGACTCAATGGCTACACCTTC.

The chain has TRBV7-9 and TRBJ1-5, with 8 positions matching TRBD1. V was pared by 2 bases and J by 3 bases, with 3 bases of the junction left unmatched. There are 15 residues in the CDR3. Germline values: CDR1 SEHNR, CDR2 FQNEAQ (reference sequence). Written as DNA, the CDR3 is TGTGCCAGCAGCTTATACAGGGGGTACAATCAGCCCCAGCATTTT. Protein product: CASSLYRGYNQPQHF. Looking up the rest from reference TRBV7-9 and TRBJ1-5 gives the full variable domain: DTGVSQNPRHKITKRGQNVTFRCDPISEHNRLYWYRQTLGQGPEFLTYFQNEAQLEKSRLLSDRFSAERPKGSFSTLEIQRTEQGDSAMYLCASSLYRGYNQPQHFGDGTRLSIL.

The V call is TRBV6-4, the J call TRBJ2-3; D is possibly TRBD2 (5 bases). CDR3 length: 15 residues. The germline gives CDR1 MRHNA, CDR2 SNTAGT. V was trimmed by 2 bases and J by 0 bases, leaving 9 bases between them. CDR3 coding DNA: TGTGCCAGCAGTGACGGGAGAGGGAGCACAGATACGCAGTATTTT. This translates into CASSDGRGSTDTQYF.

The genes are TRBV2 and TRBJ1-2, with 7 nucleotides matching TRBD1. V lost 6 bases, J lost 8 bases, and 9 bases stayed unmatched. Germline values: CDR1 SNHLY, CDR2 FYNNEI. There are 13 residues in the CDR3. The CDR3 region has the DNA TGTGCCAGCAGGGAGACAGGGTATGAAGGCTACACCTTC. Protein: CASRETGYEGYTF.

This chain links TRBV4-1 with TRBJ1-1; D possibly corresponds to TRBD1 (5 bases). This CDR3 contains 13 residues. V dropped 7 bases and J dropped 8 bases, with 17 bases sitting between them. Germline V lookup: CDR1 MGHRA, CDR2 YSYEKL. CDR3 sequence (DNA): TGCGCCAGCACTACCACTGGGGCCCAAGAAGCTTTCTTT. Translating it yields CASTTTGAQEAFF.

This clone was observed once. This chain links TRBV30 with TRBJ2-2; 13 bases line up with TRBD2. Germline CDR1 and CDR2: GTSNPN and SVGIG (reference sequence). The junction had 13 bases not matched to a gene; V was cut back by 7 bases and J by 2 bases. The CDR3 runs to 18 residues. CDR3 in amino acids: CASQTSGGSLINTGELFF. In DNA, the CDR3 is TGTGCCTCCCAGACTAGCGGGGGGTCTTTGATTAACACCGGGGAGCTGTTTTTT.

This clone was observed a handful of times. The J gene is TRBJ1-1, the V gene TRBV23-1, with TRBD1 as a possible D gene (5 bases). TRBV23-1 is an ORF for which the function is uncertain. With 3 bases removed from V and 5 bases from J, the gap between germline ends came to 16 bases. The CDR3 sequence is 15 residues long. The CDR3 region has the DNA TGCGCCAGCAGTCAGCTGCGGGGGGTAAGAACTGAAGCTTTCTTT. This translates into CASSQLRGVRTEAFF.

The rearrangement joins TRBV29-1 to TRBJ2-1; 7 bases map to TRBD1. This CDR3 region has 12 residues. V gave up 3 bases and J gave up 10 bases; unmatched junction bases: 6. Germline loops: CDR1 SQVTM, CDR2 ANQGSEA. In DNA, the CDR3 is TGCAGCGTTGAGACAGGGCGTTGGGAGCAGTTCTTC. Translation gives CSVETGRWEQFF.

The V and J genes are TRBV9 and TRBJ2-1; TRBD1 matches 9 bases. CDR3 size: 14 residues. Unmatched junction bases numbered 6, after V lost 2 bases and J lost 9 bases. Germline V CDR1 and CDR2: SGDLS, YYNGEE. The CDR3 reads CASSVYTGGPEQFF. As DNA, the CDR3 is TGTGCCAGCAGCGTTTACACAGGGGGCCCTGAGCAGTTCTTC.

The V gene is TRBV4-1, the J gene TRBJ1-5, with unresolved D. The CDR3 covers 14 residues. The V gene's germline CDR1 is MGHRA and CDR2 YSYEKL. V lost 0 bases to trimming and J lost 1 base, with 4 bases between them. This CDR3 is CASSQDRSNQPQHF. CDR3 DNA sequence: TGCGCCAGCAGCCAAGATCGGAGCAATCAGCCCCAGCATTTT.

This rearrangement joins TRBV29-1 to TRBJ1-2, with 7 nucleotides matching TRBD1. CDR1 is SQVTM, CDR2 ANQGSEA, per germline. The trim removed 4 bases at V and 0 bases at J, leaving 5 bases unmatched. The CDR3 consists of 14 residues. CDR3 sequence reads: CSVGTGQANYGYTF. CDR3 sequence (DNA): TGCAGCGTTGGGACAGGCCAAGCTAACTATGGCTACACCTTC.

This chain links TRBV10-2 with TRBJ2-3; 10 bases are shared with TRBD2. Germline CDR1 reads WSHSY; CDR2 reads SAAADI. V trimming: 10 bases; J trimming: 1 base; junction bases outside the gene matches: 14. This CDR3 has 17 residues. The CDR3: CATLFLAGDRGTDTQYF. The CDR3 DNA sequence: TGCGCCACCCTGTTTCTAGCGGGGGATCGGGGCACAGATACGCAGTATTTT.

The chain has TRBV27 and TRBJ1-1; 7 nucleotides line up with TRBD1. J was trimmed by 4 bases and V by 5 bases; bases with no gene match: 4. This CDR3 has 13 residues. Germline V gene sequence: CDR1 MNHEY, CDR2 SMNVEV (reference sequence). In nucleotides, the CDR3 is TGTGCCAGCAGTGACAGGGTACGCACTGAAGCTTTCTTT. Amino acids: CASSDRVRTEAFF.

The genes are TRBV14 and TRBJ1-1; tentative D call: TRBD1 (6 bases). The germline V gene has CDR1 SGHDN and CDR2 FVKESK. V dropped 4 bases and J dropped 5 bases, with 20 bases sitting between them. The CDR3 runs to 16 residues. This CDR3 is CASSPLQGYIATEAFF. CDR3 sequence (DNA): TGTGCCAGCAGCCCGTTACAGGGCTACATTGCAACTGAAGCTTTCTTT.

The chain couples TRBV10-1 to TRBJ2-1, with 8 nucleotides matching TRBD1. Germline V gene data show CDR1 as WNHNN and CDR2 as SYGVQD (reference sequence). The junction had 5 bases not matched to a gene; V was cut back by 6 bases and J by 4 bases. This CDR3 spans 14 amino acids. The CDR3, as DNA: TGCGCCAGCAGAGTCGGGACAGGATACAATGAGCAGTTCTTC. Protein product: CASRVGTGYNEQFF.

The rearrangement links TRBV6-4 to TRBJ2-2; TRBD2 is a possible D gene (6 bases). Per the germline V gene, CDR1 is MRHNA and CDR2 is SNTAGT. V lost 0 bases to trimming and J lost 1 base, with 9 bases between them. The CDR3 sequence is 16 residues long. CDR3 region: CASSDSDSGNTGELFF. The CDR3 region has the DNA TGTGCCAGCAGTGACTCGGATAGCGGGAACACCGGGGAGCTGTTTTTT.

This clone is categorized as medium-sized (0.01 to 0.1%). This rearrangement joins TRBV6-4 to TRBJ2-1; TRBD1 agrees at 7 bases. The germline CDR1 and CDR2 sequences are MRHNA and SNTAGT. The CDR3 is 14 residues long. Germline trimming cut 5 bases from V and 4 bases from J; bases unmatched to any gene: 5. CDR3 in DNA: TGTGCCAGCAGTCGGGACAGTGAGTACAATGAGCAGTTCTTC. Its translation: CASSRDSEYNEQFF.

The chain employs TRBV5-1 and TRBJ2-7; D call uncertain. Germline CDR1 reads SGHRS; CDR2 reads YFSETQ. The CDR3 is made up of 14 amino acids. Trimming took off 0 bases at V and 0 bases at J, with 7 bases between the two ends. CDR3 nucleotides: TGCGCCAGCAGCTTGGTTGCGGCCTCCTACGAGCAGTACTTC. It specifies CASSLVAASYEQYF.

The rearrangement uses TRBV12-5 and TRBJ2-1; TRBD1 matches at 7 bases. Germline CDR1 reads LGHNT; CDR2 reads FRNRAP. The CDR3 has 15 amino acids. The ends lost 10 bases at V and 2 bases at J; junction bases unmatched: 11. As DNA, the CDR3 is TGTGCTACTAAGATCCGGGACAGCCCCTACAATGAGCAGTTCTTC. Protein sequence: CATKIRDSPYNEQFF.

The V call is TRBV6-5, the J call TRBJ2-7, with D possibly matching TRBD2 (5 bases). This CDR3 contains 15 residues. Germline V gene sequence: CDR1 MNHEY, CDR2 SVGAGI. Trimming took 2 bases from V and 2 from J, leaving 13 bases between them. The CDR3 protein is CASSYGEGTTYEQYF. CDR3 bases: TGTGCCAGCAGTTACGGAGAGGGCACTACCTACGAGCAGTACTTC.

The genes are TRBV6-1 and TRBJ1-2, with 7 positions matching TRBD1. V dropped 6 bases and J dropped 0; count of bases not matched to a gene: 7. CDR1 is MNHNS and CDR2 is SASEGT in the germline V gene. The CDR3 loop spans 15 amino acids. CDR3 region: CASRYRGQANYGYTF. DNA for the CDR3: TGTGCCAGCAGGTACAGGGGTCAAGCTAACTATGGCTACACCTTC.

V usage is TRBV23-1 and J usage is TRBJ1-3; the D is unclear. TRBV23-1 is an open reading frame whose function is uncertain. This CDR3 comprises 17 residues. V lost 7 bases and J lost 1, with 20 bases in between. The CDR3 reads CASKSGQDPPSGNTIYF. In DNA, the CDR3 is TGCGCCAGCAAAAGTGGTCAGGATCCCCCTTCTGGAAACACCATATATTTT.

This chain joins TRBV5-1 and TRBJ1-4; possible D gene TRBD1, 6 bases. This CDR3 has 14 amino acids. In germline, CDR1 is SGHRS, CDR2 YFSETQ. Trimming removed 4 bases from V and 6 bases from J, with 13 bases in between. The CDR3 loop reads CASSPRTVDEKLFF. CDR3 nucleotide sequence: TGCGCCAGCAGCCCCCGGACAGTTGATGAAAAACTGTTTTTT.

This chain links TRBV7-9 with TRBJ2-5; possibly TRBD1 for D (6 bases). Germline CDR1 SEHNR, CDR2 FQNEAQ (reference sequence). The CDR3 loop spans 16 amino acids. V shed 5 bases and J shed 1 base, with 17 bases lying between them. The CDR3 reads CASSPKDSIRQETQYF. Here the CDR3 DNA reads TGTGCCAGCAGCCCCAAGGACAGTATCCGCCAAGAGACCCAGTACTTC.

CDR3 in DNA: TGTGCCAGTAGTACCGGGACTGGGCAGTTCTTC. Its translation is CASSTGTGQFF. V usage is TRBV19 and J usage is TRBJ2-1; tentatively, D is TRBD2 (6 bases). V lost 4 bases and J lost 12, with 10 bases in between. The germline gives CDR1 LNHDA, CDR2 SQIVND (reference sequence). The CDR3 is made up of 11 amino acids.

The chain has TRBV13 and TRBJ1-1; D unresolved. Trimming stripped 8 bases from V and 4 bases from J, with 14 bases between. The CDR3 runs to 13 residues. Germline V gene data show CDR1 as PRHDT and CDR2 as FYEKMQ (reference sequence). Here the CDR3 reads CASRYTLSTEAFF. The CDR3 DNA follows: TGTGCCAGCCGCTACACCCTTTCCACTGAAGCTTTCTTT.